A single sample is the source of the 13 T cell receptor beta chains below, sequenced in a study of blood T cell repertoires in COVID-19. Here immunoSEQ multiplex PCR was the method, and the copy in TCRdb shows in-frame clones only, minus some. The sample has approximately 150,000 clones; roughly nine tenths are singletons. Material for sequencing was PBMCs or T cells enriched from blood (not recorded which). These receptors originate from a human donor with acute COVID-19. The donor label of this sample is uncertain.

The chain has TRBV27 and TRBJ1-1; D remains ambiguous. V lost 1 base and J 0 bases, leaving 9 bases between the germline ends. Per germline, CDR1 MNHEY and CDR2 SMNVEV (reference sequence). This CDR3 contains 15 residues. The CDR3 reads CASSLWSGMNTEAFF. CDR3 nucleotides: TGTGCCAGCAGTTTATGGTCAGGCATGAACACTGAAGCTTTCTTT.

The chain carries TRBV7-9 and TRBJ2-1; 7 nucleotides agree with TRBD2. The germline V gene has CDR1 SEHNR and CDR2 FQNEAQ (reference sequence). With 6 bases clipped from V and 3 bases from J, the junction kept 5 bases outside the gene matches. This CDR3 has 14 amino acids. CDR3 loop: CASSGGVNYNEQFF. For the CDR3, the DNA is TGTGCCAGCAGTGGGGGGGTCAACTACAATGAGCAGTTCTTC.

CDR3 DNA: TGTGCCAGCAGTTATAGGGGTTCACCCCTCCACTTT. Protein sequence: CASSYRGSPLHF. The genes are TRBV6-5 and TRBJ1-6, with D possibly TRBD1 on 5 matching bases. CDR1 and CDR2 from the germline V gene are MNHEY and SVGAGI. V lost 3 bases and J lost 9, with 6 bases in between. There are 12 residues in the CDR3.

This clone was counted between two and nine times. The DNA for the CDR3 is TGTGCCAGCAGCCTTAGCGGGGGGGCCTGGTACGAGCAGTACTTC. Encoded protein: CASSLSGGAWYEQYF. The rearrangement joins TRBV7-2 to TRBJ2-7, with 11 bases matching TRBD2. CDR3 size: 15 residues. CDR1 is SGHTA, CDR2 FQGNSA, per germline. Trimming at V came to 5 bases and at J to 4 bases, leaving 7 bases not matched to a gene.

The J gene is TRBJ1-2, the V gene TRBV19; 7 positions match TRBD1. V was clipped by 4 bases and J by 12 bases; unmatched bases: 5. Germline lookup yields CDR1 LNHDA and CDR2 SQIVND (reference sequence). The CDR3 totals 11 residues. This chain's CDR3 is CASSTRQGHTF. The CDR3 DNA is TGTGCCAGTAGTACCAGACAGGGCCACACCTTC.

This chain joins TRBV3-1 (or the pseudogene TRBV3-2) and TRBJ2-5; 9 bases fit TRBD2. V was clipped by 4 bases and J by 5 bases; unmatched bases: 5. Germline CDR1 and CDR2: LGHDT and YNNKEL (reference sequence). The CDR3 loop spans 14 amino acids. In DNA form, the CDR3 reads TGTGCCAGCAGCCGGAGAGGACTAGCGGAGACCCAGTACTTC. The encoded protein is CASSRRGLAETQYF.

The rearrangement links TRBV2 to TRBJ1-4; 9 bases are a match to TRBD1. The CDR3 contains 14 residues. Trimming removed 6 bases from V and 5 bases from J; junction bases left unmatched: 4. Germline loops: CDR1 SNHLY, CDR2 FYNNEI. Written as DNA, the CDR3 is TGTGCCAGCAGGCCGGGACAGGGAAATGAAAAACTGTTTTTT. Translation: CASRPGQGNEKLFF. Full variable domain (remainder filled in from reference TRBV2 and TRBJ1-4): EPEVTQTPSHQVTQMGQEVILRCVPISNHLYFYWYRQILGQKVEFLVSFYNNEISEKSEIFDDQFSVERPDGSNFTLKIRSTKLEDSAMYFCASRPGQGNEKLFFGSGTQLSVL.

The chain couples TRBV11-2 to TRBJ2-1; D may be TRBD2 (6 bases). The CDR3 spans 14 residues. With 8 bases removed from V and 9 bases from J, the gap between germline ends came to 20 bases. Germline CDR1 reads SGHAT; CDR2 reads FQNNGV. The CDR3 region is CASRAGLAGGEQFF. For the CDR3, the DNA is TGTGCCAGCCGCGCCGGCCTAGCCGGGGGTGAGCAGTTCTTC.

In DNA, the CDR3 is TGTGCCAGTAGTAGGGACAGGGGAACGGGCGAGCAGTACTTC. It yields the protein CASSRDRGTGEQYF. This sequence joins TRBV19 and TRBJ2-7; TRBD1 matches 10 bases. Losses at the gene ends were 4 bases for V and 6 bases for J; bases not matched to a gene: 6. CDR1 LNHDA and CDR2 SQIVND come from the germline V gene (reference sequence). The CDR3 is 14 amino acids.

The CDR3 here is CASSIGTSGGLQETQYF. In DNA form, the CDR3 reads TGTGCCAGTAGTATAGGGACTAGCGGAGGATTACAAGAGACCCAGTACTTC. The chain uses TRBV19 and TRBJ2-5, with TRBD2 matching 10 bases. Germline loops: CDR1 LNHDA, CDR2 SQIVND (reference sequence). V lost 1 base and J lost 2; bases outside the gene matches: 7. The CDR3 extends over 17 amino acids.

CDR3 amino acids: CASLRGNTEAFF. The DNA for the CDR3 is TGTGCCAGCCTGAGAGGGAACACTGAAGCTTTCTTT. The rearrangement links TRBV2 to TRBJ1-1; no firm D call. This CDR3 spans 12 amino acids. Germline CDR1 reads SNHLY; CDR2 reads FYNNEI. Deletions cut 8 bases from V and 1 base from J, with 8 bases between.

The chain links TRBV4-2 to TRBJ1-4; possible D gene TRBD1, 5 bases. The CDR3 extends over 16 amino acids. Per the germline V gene, CDR1 is LGHNA and CDR2 is YNFKEQ. V gave up 2 bases and J gave up 3 bases, with 13 bases separating them. Here the CDR3 reads CASSQWEGAANEKLFF. The CDR3 DNA sequence: TGTGCCAGCAGCCAATGGGAAGGGGCAGCTAATGAAAAACTGTTTTTT.

This chain joins TRBV7-9 and TRBJ2-5; 13 nucleotides match TRBD2. Trimming at V came to 5 bases and at J to 1 base, leaving 7 bases not matched to a gene. Germline assignment: CDR1 SEHNR and CDR2 FQNEAQ (reference sequence). The CDR3 covers 17 residues. The CDR3 loop is CASSRRTSGGIQETQYF. Here the CDR3 DNA reads TGTGCCAGCAGCCGTCGGACTAGCGGGGGAATCCAAGAGACCCAGTACTTC.